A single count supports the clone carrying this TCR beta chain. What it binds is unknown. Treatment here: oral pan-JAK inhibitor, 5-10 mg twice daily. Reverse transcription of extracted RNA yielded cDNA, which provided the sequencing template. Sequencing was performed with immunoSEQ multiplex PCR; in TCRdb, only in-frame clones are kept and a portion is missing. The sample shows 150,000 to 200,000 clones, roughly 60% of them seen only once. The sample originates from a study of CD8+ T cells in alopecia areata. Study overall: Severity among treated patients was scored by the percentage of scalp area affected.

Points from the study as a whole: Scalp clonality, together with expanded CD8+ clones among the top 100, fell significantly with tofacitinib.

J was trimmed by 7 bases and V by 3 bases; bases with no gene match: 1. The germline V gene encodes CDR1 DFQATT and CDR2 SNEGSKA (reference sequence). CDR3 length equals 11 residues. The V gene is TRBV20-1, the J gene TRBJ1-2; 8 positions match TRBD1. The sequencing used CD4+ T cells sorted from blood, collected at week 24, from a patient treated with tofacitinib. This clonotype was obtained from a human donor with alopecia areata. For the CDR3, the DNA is TGCAGTGCTAGGGACAGGGCTGGCTACACCTTC. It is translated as CSARDRAGYTF.